A single sample gave rise to the 12 T cell receptor beta chains below, sequenced in a study of blood T cell repertoires in COVID-19 (dated by TCRdb to 2019 to 2021). The method was the immunoSEQ multiplex PCR assay. Here the immuneACCESS table is served through TCRdb, limited to in-frame sequences with V and J called. Missing clones are a known gap in these copies; in checked studies unresolved V genes cover under half, and the rest lacks a known reason. This sample comprises about 280,000 clones, 83% of them detected only once. The ten most abundant clones make up roughly a tenth of the sample. Sequencing was performed on peripheral blood. The receptors were gathered from a woman between 45 and 65 years old who had recovered from COVID-19.

The chain has TRBV27 and TRBJ2-1, with 7 bases matching TRBD2. Trimming removed 6 bases from V and 2 bases from J; junction bases left unmatched: 4. The CDR3 length is 14 residues. Germline loops: CDR1 MNHEY, CDR2 SMNVEV (reference sequence). The CDR3 loop is CASRLTSPYNEQFF. The CDR3 coding sequence is TGTGCCAGCAGATTGACTAGCCCCTACAATGAGCAGTTCTTC.

V gene TRBV6-2 or TRBV6-3 combines with J gene TRBJ2-3; 9 nucleotides align to TRBD2. V dropped 5 bases and J dropped 5; count of bases not matched to a gene: 8. Germline V lookup: CDR1 MNHEY, CDR2 SVGEGT. The CDR3 loop spans 15 amino acids. This CDR3 reads CASSGAGGDRDTQYF. The DNA of the CDR3 is TGTGCCAGCAGTGGAGCGGGGGGTGACAGAGATACGCAGTATTTT.

The chain links TRBV6-5 to TRBJ2-7, with 7 bases lining up with TRBD1. Germline loops: CDR1 MNHEY, CDR2 SVGAGI. The CDR3 extends over 13 amino acids. V shed 7 bases, J shed 6 bases, and the junction held 9 bases outside the gene matches. CDR3 in DNA: TGTGCCAGCAAGACAAGGACAGGCAGCGAGCAGTACTTC. Translated: CASKTRTGSEQYF.

The chain employs TRBV2 and TRBJ1-6; 7 bases fit TRBD1. The CDR3 length is 14 residues. Germline V gene lookup returns CDR1 SNHLY and CDR2 FYNNEI. Trimming took 4 bases from V and 7 from J; bases not matched to a gene: 4. The CDR3 sequence: CASSGGQANSPLHF. CDR3 in DNA: TGTGCCAGCAGTGGAGGACAGGCAAATTCACCCCTCCACTTT.

This clone came up a few times. The V gene is TRBV5-6, the J gene TRBJ2-3, with D perhaps matching TRBD2 (6 bases). The V and J ends lost 4 bases and 6 bases respectively, with 6 bases between them. Germline V gene lookup returns CDR1 SGHDT and CDR2 YYEEEE. The CDR3 has 11 amino acids. The CDR3 region is CASSRGDTQYF. The CDR3 DNA follows: TGTGCCAGCAGCCGGGGGGATACGCAGTATTTT.

The chain links TRBV28 to TRBJ1-1; D unresolved. V lost 2 bases to trimming and J lost 5 bases, with 12 bases between them. Per germline, CDR1 MDHEN and CDR2 SYDVKM. The CDR3 runs to 14 residues. This CDR3 reads CASSLVRVGTEAFF. CDR3 in DNA: TGTGCCAGCAGTTTAGTGAGGGTCGGTACTGAAGCTTTCTTT.

The genes are TRBV6-5 and TRBJ2-3; D not certain. Germline loops: CDR1 MNHEY, CDR2 SVGAGI. Trimming stripped 4 bases from V and 6 bases from J, with 11 bases between. The CDR3 consists of 13 residues. The CDR3 region has the DNA TGTGCCAGCAGTTTTAGCCTTGGGGATACGCAGTATTTT. Protein product: CASSFSLGDTQYF.

This sequence joins TRBV30 and TRBJ2-3; D may be TRBD2 (7 bases). The CDR3 consists of 14 residues. In germline, CDR1 is GTSNPN, CDR2 SVGIG (reference sequence). V was shortened by 0 bases and J by 2 bases, with 9 bases between the two germline ends. CDR3 in DNA: TGTGCCTGGAGTGTTGGGGGGGCCACAGATACGCAGTATTTT. Translation gives CAWSVGGATDTQYF. Variable domain in full (rest from reference TRBV30 and TRBJ2-3): SQTIHQWPATLVQPVGSPLSLECTVEGTSNPNLYWYRQAAGRGLQLLFYSVGIGQISSEVPQNLSASRPQDRQFILSSKKLLLSDSGFYLCAWSVGGATDTQYFGPGTRLTVL.

This clone was picked up a small number of times. V usage is TRBV27 and J usage is TRBJ2-1, with TRBD2 matching over 10 bases. Germline CDR1 MNHEY, CDR2 SMNVEV (reference sequence). The CDR3 is 14 amino acids. The V and J ends lost 5 bases and 8 bases, in that order; junction bases with no gene match: 6. The CDR3 DNA follows: TGTGCCAGCAGTACGCGAGGACTAGCGGATGAGCAGTTCTTC. Residues: CASSTRGLADEQFF.

The gene calls are TRBV27 and TRBJ2-1, with a possible D match to TRBD2 (6 bases). Looked up from germline, CDR1 is MNHEY and CDR2 is SMNVEV (reference sequence). The CDR3 length is 11 residues. Trimming took off 6 bases at V and 12 bases at J, with 12 bases between the two ends. In DNA, the CDR3 is TGTGCCAGCAGGGGCGGGGCACTGCAGTTCTTC. This gives the protein CASRGGALQFF.

The rearrangement uses TRBV20-1 and TRBJ2-5, with 7 bases matching TRBD2. V lost 3 bases to trimming and J lost 0 bases; unmatched junction nucleotides: 4. Looked up from germline, CDR1 is DFQATT and CDR2 is SNEGSKA (reference sequence). The CDR3 has 14 amino acids. The CDR3 DNA reads as TGCAGTGCTAGTCGGGCGGGGGACCAAGAGACCCAGTACTTC. Protein sequence: CSASRAGDQETQYF.

This clone occurred a few times. The V call is TRBV7-9, the J call TRBJ2-3; no clear D. This CDR3 contains 14 residues. The V gene lost 3 bases and the J gene lost 3 bases, with 10 bases spanning the gap. The germline V gene has CDR1 SEHNR and CDR2 FQNEAQ (reference sequence). The CDR3 sequence: CASSFSQETDTQYF. The CDR3 DNA is TGTGCCAGCAGCTTTTCTCAGGAAACAGATACGCAGTATTTT.